These 23 T cell receptor beta chains were sequenced from one sample in a study of OX40 agonist ivuxolimab in advanced cancers. Profiling relied on immunoSEQ multiplex PCR, and the TCRdb table lists in-frame clones only, not all of them. Of about 48,000 clones in the sample, 75% to 85% were seen once. The material sequenced was CD4+ or CD8+ T cells sorted from blood, taken in a trial of the OX40 agonist ivuxolimab. The origin of the receptors is an adult with an advanced solid tumor such as melanoma, head and neck, liver or kidney cancer.

This chain joins TRBV9 and TRBJ1-1; D gene uncertain. Germline CDR1 reads SGDLS; CDR2 reads YYNGEE. The V end lost 2 bases, the J end lost 5 bases, and 13 bases lay between the germline ends. This CDR3 is 14 amino acids long. The chain's CDR3 is CASSVAGGLTEAFF. CDR3 bases: TGTGCCAGCAGCGTGGCGGGTGGGTTGACTGAAGCTTTCTTT.

As to this clone: One end of the junction is discordant with germline, which a read error may explain. The chain combines TRBV7-7 with TRBJ2-3, with D possibly TRBD1 on 5 matching bases. The CDR3 totals 15 residues. Germline loops: CDR1 SSHAT, CDR2 FNYEAQ (reference sequence). The CDR3 sequence: CASSLRGSSTDTQYF. The CDR3 region has the DNA TGTGCTAGCAGCTTAAGGGGCTCTAGCACAGATACGCAGTATTTT.

On this clone: Lacking the conserved final phenylalanine or tryptophan, this CDR3 likely reflects a read error. This chain links TRBV30 with TRBJ1-5; D perhaps matches TRBD1 (6 bases). This CDR3 has 12 amino acids. CDR1 is GTSNPN and CDR2 is SVGIG in the germline V gene (reference sequence). Trimming took off 4 bases at V and 10 bases at J, with 14 bases between the two ends. Written as DNA, the CDR3 is TGTGCCTGGAACCTAGAGGGGGGTCCCCAGCATCTT. Amino acids: CAWNLEGGPQHL.

This clone appeared a single time. V gene TRBV13 combines with J gene TRBJ2-3, with 9 bases matching TRBD2. The CDR3 contains 16 residues. V was clipped by 5 bases and J by 1 base; unmatched bases: 7. Germline values: CDR1 PRHDT, CDR2 FYEKMQ (reference sequence). The CDR3 loop is CASSQELAGGTDTQYF. DNA for the CDR3: TGTGCCAGCAGCCAAGAACTAGCGGGTGGCACAGATACGCAGTATTTT.

The chain combines TRBV6-1 with TRBJ2-5, with D possibly matching TRBD1 (6 bases). The V end was cut by 7 bases, the J end by 3 bases, with 12 bases between. The CDR3 covers 13 residues. From germline, CDR1 is MNHNS and CDR2 SASEGT. CDR3 in amino acids: CASTGQLEETQYF. The CDR3 DNA reads as TGTGCCAGCACCGGACAGTTAGAAGAGACCCAGTACTTC.

This chain links TRBV7-8 with TRBJ1-4; D is unresolved. The CDR3 is 15 amino acids. Per the germline V gene, CDR1 is SGHVS and CDR2 is FQNEAQ. The V end lost 5 bases, the J end lost 2 bases, and 12 bases lay between the germline ends. The DNA of the CDR3 is TGTGCCAGCAGCCCTCAAAGAACCACTAATGAAAAACTGTTTTTT. It codes for CASSPQRTTNEKLFF.

About this clone itself: At the DNA level, this CDR3 is encoded by other sequences in the same sample as well. CDR3 sequence reads: CASSIEGNTEAFF. The CDR3 DNA follows: TGTGCCAGTAGTATTGAGGGGAACACTGAAGCTTTCTTT. The chain has TRBV19 and TRBJ1-1, with D unresolved. From germline, CDR1 is LNHDA and CDR2 SQIVND (reference sequence). This CDR3 region has 13 residues. The V gene lost 3 bases and the J gene lost 1 base, with 6 bases spanning the gap.

The chain recombines TRBV2 with TRBJ2-7; no firm D call. Germline CDR1 and CDR2: SNHLY and FYNNEI. This CDR3 is 12 amino acids long. Deletions cut 6 bases from V and 0 bases from J, with 6 bases between. For the CDR3, the DNA is TGTGCCAGCAGCGGTTACTCCTACGAGCAGTACTTC. Its translation is CASSGYSYEQYF.

V usage is TRBV30 and J usage is TRBJ1-6; D remains ambiguous. The CDR3 runs 13 residues. Deletions cut 1 base from V and 4 bases from J, with 5 bases between. Germline CDR1 is GTSNPN and CDR2 is SVGIG (reference sequence). DNA of the CDR3: TGTGCCTGGAGTGAGACTTATAATTCACCCCTCCACTTT. This sequence encodes CAWSETYNSPLHF.

The chain couples TRBV7-2 to TRBJ1-1; D is unclear. The CDR3 is made up of 14 amino acids. In germline, CDR1 is SGHTA, CDR2 FQGNSA. Between the trimmed V and J ends, which lost 5 bases and 2 bases, there was a span of 12 bases. This chain's CDR3 is CASSPRTTNTEAFF. DNA for the CDR3: TGTGCCAGCAGCCCCCGCACTACCAACACTGAAGCTTTCTTT. Combining the CDR3 with reference TRBV7-2 and TRBJ1-1 gives the whole variable domain GAGVSQSPSNKVTEKGKDVELRCDPISGHTALYWYRQSLGQGLEFLIYFQGNSAPDKSGLPSDRFSAERTGGSVSTLTIQRTQQEDSAVYLCASSPRTTNTEAFFGQGTRLTVV.

This clone showed up just once. The rearrangement uses TRBV6-1 and TRBJ2-1; D unclear. Per the germline V gene, CDR1 is MNHNS and CDR2 is SASEGT. V lost 1 base to trimming and J lost 4 bases, with 5 bases between them. This CDR3 contains 13 residues. The CDR3 is CASSEDSYNEQFF. CDR3 nucleotide sequence: TGTGCCAGCAGTGAAGACAGTTACAATGAGCAGTTCTTC.

For the CDR3, the DNA is TGTGCCAGCAGCTTATCGGACAGTTCCAATCAGCCCCAGCATTTT. Protein sequence: CASSLSDSSNQPQHF. The V call is TRBV11-2, the J call TRBJ1-5, with D possibly TRBD1 on 6 matching bases. With 2 bases removed from V and 3 bases from J, the gap between germline ends came to 11 bases. Germline V gene sequence: CDR1 SGHAT, CDR2 FQNNGV. The CDR3 sequence is 15 residues long.

The chain is built from TRBV12-5 and TRBJ2-5; 7 bases are a match to TRBD1. The CDR3 extends over 14 amino acids. Germline V CDR1 and CDR2: LGHNT, FRNRAP. The junction had 4 bases not matched to a gene; V was cut back by 6 bases and J by 0 bases. CDR3 residues: CASGRGTDQETQYF. The CDR3, as DNA: TGTGCTAGTGGAAGAGGGACAGACCAAGAGACCCAGTACTTC.

CDR3 sequence (DNA): TGTGCCAGCAGTCCCGTGGGAGTCATGAACACTGAAGCTTTCTTT. As protein: CASSPVGVMNTEAFF. V gene TRBV6-1 combines with J gene TRBJ1-1; no reliable D call. The CDR3 is 15 residues long. The germline V gene has CDR1 MNHNS and CDR2 SASEGT. V shed 5 bases and J shed 0 bases, with 13 bases lying between them.

The chain joins TRBV5-5 to TRBJ2-6; D unresolved. Trimming removed 3 bases from V and 1 base from J, with 8 bases in between. This CDR3 has 15 amino acids. Germline CDR1 SGHKS, CDR2 YYEKEE (reference sequence). The CDR3 DNA is TGTGCCAGCAGCTACCAAGGGTCTGGGGCCAACGTCCTGACTTTC. Translation gives CASSYQGSGANVLTF. The full variable domain, rest sourced from reference TRBV5-5 and TRBJ2-6, is DAGVTQSPTHLIKTRGQQVTLRCSPISGHKSVSWYQQVLGQGPQFIFQYYEKEERGRGNFPDRFSARQFPNYSSELNVNALLLGDSALYLCASSYQGSGANVLTFGAGSRLTVL.

The rearrangement links TRBV30 to TRBJ2-2; D unclear. V lost 5 bases to trimming and J lost 9 bases, with 13 bases between them. The CDR3 totals 12 residues. The germline V gene has CDR1 GTSNPN and CDR2 SVGIG (reference sequence). Written as DNA, the CDR3 is TGTGCCTGGGGACCACCCGGCCGGGAGCTGTTTTTT. Translated, it gives CAWGPPGRELFF.

Turning to this clone: One end of the junction does not line up with germline, which may come from a read error. V usage is TRBV5-4 and J usage is TRBJ1-4; the match to TRBD1 covers 9 bases. The CDR3 has 15 residues. The germline V gene has CDR1 SGHNT and CDR2 YYREEE (reference sequence). CDR3 loop: CASSDRQGVNGKLFF. CDR3 nucleotides: TGTGCCAGCAGCGACCGACAGGGGGTAAATGGAAAACTGTTTTTT.

This clone occurred once. The chain employs TRBV5-6 and TRBJ1-2; no firm D call. The germline V gene has CDR1 SGHDT and CDR2 YYEEEE. With 0 bases removed from V and 0 bases from J, the gap between germline ends came to 3 bases. The CDR3 has 13 residues. CDR3 sequence reads: CASSLAANYGYTF. The CDR3, as DNA: TGTGCCAGCAGCTTGGCTGCTAACTATGGCTACACCTTC.

The chain has TRBV11-2 and TRBJ1-5; TRBD1 is a possible D gene (6 bases). The CDR3 runs 15 residues. CDR1 is SGHAT, CDR2 FQNNGV, per germline. The V end lost 1 base, the J end lost 7 bases, and 14 bases lay between the germline ends. The CDR3 loop reads CASSLAGGGEQPQHF. The CDR3 bases are TGTGCCAGCAGCTTAGCAGGAGGGGGTGAGCAGCCCCAGCATTTT.

This clone was found a few times. The chain recombines TRBV4-3 with TRBJ1-4; D not resolved. V dropped 3 bases and J dropped 4 bases, with 3 bases sitting between them. Germline V gene data show CDR1 as LGHNA and CDR2 as YSLEER. The CDR3 loop spans 12 amino acids. CDR3: CASSHDNEKLFF. The CDR3 DNA is TGCGCCAGCAGCCACGATAATGAAAAACTGTTTTTT.

This clone has only one observation. The chain carries TRBV7-8 and TRBJ2-6, with D maybe TRBD1 (5 bases). Germline loops: CDR1 SGHVS, CDR2 FQNEAQ. Trimming shortened V by 1 base and J by 4 bases, and 11 bases separated the two germline ends. The CDR3 extends over 16 amino acids. Here the CDR3 DNA reads TGTGCCAGCAGCTTAGTTTGGGGCGCCGGGGCCAACGTCCTGACTTTC. Translated: CASSLVWGAGANVLTF.

This chain connects TRBV2 to TRBJ1-1; 7 nucleotides agree with TRBD1. Trimming took 6 bases from V and 5 from J; bases not matched to a gene: 9. This CDR3 comprises 14 residues. Germline loops: CDR1 SNHLY, CDR2 FYNNEI. The CDR3 loop reads CASREGQQGTEAFF. CDR3 in DNA: TGTGCCAGCAGGGAGGGACAGCAGGGGACTGAAGCTTTCTTT.

The chain has TRBV10-2 and TRBJ2-1, with 8 nucleotides matching TRBD2. The CDR3 contains 15 residues. Germline lookup yields CDR1 WSHSY and CDR2 SAAADI. V lost 5 bases to trimming and J lost 6 bases; unmatched junction nucleotides: 9. The CDR3 reads CASSTPGGPGNEQFF. DNA for the CDR3: TGCGCCAGCAGTACGCCGGGGGGGCCTGGCAATGAGCAGTTCTTC.